One and the same sample provided the 29 T cell receptor beta chains below, sequenced in a study of shared clonotypes between healthy human individuals (dated by TCRdb to 2018 to 2021). Receptor libraries were prepared by the immunoSEQ multiplex PCR assay. Entries here come from immuneACCESS through TCRdb and include only in-frame sequences with V and J called. Some clones fail to appear in such tables; in the studies checked, an unresolved V gene covers under half of the shortfall, and the cause of the remainder is unknown. The sample has 400,000 to 500,000 clones on record, approximately 79% of them singletons. 12% of the sample lies in the top ten. Sequencing input: PBMCs. These receptors all come from a woman in her thirties or forties in good health. Some clones in this sample may be carry-over from other donors' samples.

This CDR3 is CASSLGGLSSYNEQFF. CDR3 in DNA: TGCGCCAGCAGCTTGGGAGGGCTCAGCTCCTACAATGAGCAGTTCTTC. This chain joins TRBV5-1 and TRBJ2-1, with TRBD2 as a possible D gene (5 bases). The ends were cut back, 0 bases at V and 0 bases at J, with 10 bases in the middle. The V gene's germline CDR1 is SGHRS and CDR2 YFSETQ. The CDR3 spans 16 residues. Complete variable domain (other parts from reference TRBV5-1 and TRBJ2-1): KAGVTQTPRYLIKTRGQQVTLSCSPISGHRSVSWYQQTPGQGLQFLFEYFSETQRNKGNFPGRFSGRQFSNSRSEMNVSTLELGDSALYLCASSLGGLSSYNEQFFGPGTRLTVL.

This clone was seen once. V and J are TRBV16 and TRBJ1-1; a weak D match, TRBD1 (5 bases). Germline assignment: CDR1 KGHSY and CDR2 FQNENV. V was clipped by 4 bases and J by 3 bases, with 21 bases between them. The CDR3 is 17 amino acids. Here the CDR3 DNA reads TGTGCCAGCAGCCGAGACCCACATTCCGGGGGATACACTGAAGCTTTCTTT. This translates into CASSRDPHSGGYTEAFF.

This rearrangement joins TRBV7-2 to TRBJ2-7; 8 nucleotides line up with TRBD2. With V trimmed by 5 bases and J by 4 bases, 7 bases remained unmatched. Germline V gives CDR1 SGHTA, CDR2 FQGNSA. The CDR3 sequence is 14 residues long. CDR3 sequence (DNA): TGTGCCAGCAGCCGACTAAGCGGGAGTTACGAGCAGTACTTC. Its protein is CASSRLSGSYEQYF.

The chain carries TRBV28 and TRBJ2-3, with D perhaps matching TRBD1 or TRBD2 (5 bases each). The CDR3 spans 15 residues. Germline assignment: CDR1 MDHEN and CDR2 SYDVKM. Trimming pared 6 bases from V and 5 bases from J, leaving 18 bases between. The CDR3 loop reads CASRPGPRAEDTQYF. CDR3 in DNA: TGTGCCAGCAGGCCGGGACCGCGAGCGGAAGATACGCAGTATTTT. Full variable domain (missing parts from reference TRBV28 and TRBJ2-3): DVKVTQSSRYLVKRTGEKVFLECVQDMDHENMFWYRQDPGLGLRLIYFSYDVKMKEKGDIPEGYSVSREKKERFSLILESASTNQTSMYLCASRPGPRAEDTQYFGPGTRLTVL.

The rearrangement links TRBV6-1 to TRBJ1-3, with D perhaps TRBD1 (5 bases). Germline V lookup: CDR1 MNHNS, CDR2 SASEGT. Trimming took 3 bases from V and 3 from J, leaving 12 bases between them. The CDR3 is made up of 15 amino acids. The CDR3 spells CASSDTGGVGNTIYF. The DNA of the CDR3 is TGTGCCAGCAGTGATACAGGTGGTGTTGGAAACACCATATATTTT.

V gene TRBV19 combines with J gene TRBJ2-5, with D perhaps being TRBD1 or TRBD2 (7 bases each). The CDR3 consists of 13 residues. Per germline, CDR1 LNHDA and CDR2 SQIVND (reference sequence). Between the trimmed V and J ends, which lost 8 bases and 5 bases, there was a span of 15 bases. CDR3 sequence: CASRGDSGETQYF. In nucleotides, the CDR3 is TGTGCCAGTCGGGGGGACAGCGGGGAGACCCAGTACTTC.

The chain uses TRBV6-5 and TRBJ1-5; D gene unclear. The CDR3 has 15 amino acids. Trimming took off 5 bases at V and 0 bases at J, with 11 bases between the two ends. Looked up from germline, CDR1 is MNHEY and CDR2 is SVGAGI. CDR3: CASSPRTDSNQPQHF. The CDR3 nucleotides read TGTGCCAGCAGTCCCCGGACGGATAGCAATCAGCCCCAGCATTTT.

This sequence joins TRBV18 and TRBJ2-2; D is ambiguous. Germline V CDR1 and CDR2: KGHSH, LQKENI. Trimming removed 0 bases at V and 1 base at J, with 6 bases between. The CDR3 spans 15 residues. This CDR3 reads CASSPPVKNTGELFF. The CDR3 DNA sequence: TGTGCCAGCTCACCACCTGTCAAGAACACCGGGGAGCTGTTTTTT. Variable domain in full (rest from reference TRBV18 and TRBJ2-2): NAGVMQNPRHLVRRRGQEARLRCSPMKGHSHVYWYRQLPEEGLKFMVYLQKENIIDESGMPKERFSAEFPKEGPSILRIQQVVRGDSAAYFCASSPPVKNTGELFFGEGSRLTVL.

The gene calls are TRBV5-1 and TRBJ2-3, with 9 bases matching TRBD2. The length of the CDR3 is 16 residues. CDR1 and CDR2 from the germline V gene are SGHRS and YFSETQ. J lost 3 bases, V lost 5 bases, and 10 bases had no gene match. DNA of the CDR3: TGCGCCAGCAGTGTCACCGGACTAGCGTTGACAGATACGCAGTATTTT. This gives the protein CASSVTGLALTDTQYF. The complete variable domain, with remaining parts taken from reference TRBV5-1 and TRBJ2-3, reads KAGVTQTPRYLIKTRGQQVTLSCSPISGHRSVSWYQQTPGQGLQFLFEYFSETQRNKGNFPGRFSGRQFSNSRSEMNVSTLELGDSALYLCASSVTGLALTDTQYFGPGTRLTVL.

Worth noting for this clone: The sample carries other DNA sequences with the same CDR3. The rearrangement joins TRBV5-1 to TRBJ2-1; 10 bases align to TRBD2. There are 15 residues in the CDR3. Germline V CDR1 and CDR2: SGHRS, YFSETQ. The V segment lost 4 bases and the J segment 1 base; nucleotides outside the gene matches: 2. CDR3 sequence (DNA): TGCGCCAGCAGCCTGGGACTAGCGTCCTACAATGAGCAGTTCTTC. It translates to CASSLGLASYNEQFF.

This clone was observed a single time. This chain links TRBV14 with TRBJ2-7, with unresolved D. The V gene lost 4 bases and the J gene lost 5 bases, with 12 bases spanning the gap. Looked up from germline, CDR1 is SGHDN and CDR2 is FVKESK. There are 13 residues in the CDR3. As DNA, the CDR3 is TGTGCCAGCAGCCTCTCCTCCATCCACGAGCAGTACTTC. It encodes CASSLSSIHEQYF.

The chain recombines TRBV28 with TRBJ2-1; D tentatively fits TRBD1 or TRBD2 (5 bases each). V was cut by 5 bases and J by 7 bases, with 15 bases left in between. This CDR3 is 14 amino acids long. Germline CDR1 reads MDHEN; CDR2 reads SYDVKM. DNA for the CDR3: TGTGCCAGCAGTGCTGAGGGACCGATAAATGAGCAGTTCTTC. Translation gives CASSAEGPINEQFF. Full variable domain (missing parts from reference TRBV28 and TRBJ2-1): DVKVTQSSRYLVKRTGEKVFLECVQDMDHENMFWYRQDPGLGLRLIYFSYDVKMKEKGDIPEGYSVSREKKERFSLILESASTNQTSMYLCASSAEGPINEQFFGPGTRLTVL.

The chain links TRBV5-6 to TRBJ2-7, with D possibly TRBD2 on 6 matching bases. The CDR3 sequence is 17 residues long. The ends were cut back, 4 bases at V and 3 bases at J, with 23 bases in the middle. The germline gives CDR1 SGHDT, CDR2 YYEEEE. In DNA form, the CDR3 reads TGTGCCAGCAGCCCACGGGAGTCCTCGAGGGAGCGCTACGAGCAGTACTTC. It yields the protein CASSPRESSRERYEQYF.

The rearrangement uses TRBV7-9 and TRBJ1-1, with TRBD1 matching over 7 bases. This CDR3 spans 14 amino acids. The V gene end was trimmed by 5 bases and the J gene end by 1 base; junction bases not matched to a gene: 4. CDR1 and CDR2 from the germline V gene are SEHNR and FQNEAQ (reference sequence). CDR3 amino acids: CASSRDRSNTEAFF. DNA of the CDR3: TGTGCCAGCAGCCGGGACAGATCGAACACTGAAGCTTTCTTT.

This clone has just one count. The chain employs TRBV4-2 and TRBJ2-1; the match to TRBD2 covers 9 bases. Germline V gene sequence: CDR1 LGHNA, CDR2 YNFKEQ. V was pared by 3 bases and J by 7 bases, with 10 bases of the junction left unmatched. This CDR3 has 16 residues. CDR3 DNA sequence: TGTGCCAGCAGCCATGCGACTAGCGGCAACTTTAATGAGCAGTTCTTC. Amino acid sequence: CASSHATSGNFNEQFF.

This clone was seen a few times. This sequence joins TRBV6-6 and TRBJ2-1; D possibly corresponds to TRBD2 (6 bases). V lost 6 bases, J lost 9 bases, and 18 bases lay in between. Looked up from germline, CDR1 is MNHNY and CDR2 is SVGAGI (reference sequence). CDR3 length: 14 amino acids. In DNA form, the CDR3 reads TGTGCCAGCAGCCGTACTTCTAGCGTGGCTGAGCAGTTCTTC. Translated, it gives CASSRTSSVAEQFF.

The J gene is TRBJ2-3, the V gene TRBV9, with 12 bases identical to TRBD2. This CDR3 is 17 amino acids long. The junction had 9 bases not matched to a gene; V was cut back by 2 bases and J by 5 bases. CDR1 is SGDLS and CDR2 is YYNGEE in the germline V gene. Written as DNA, the CDR3 is TGTGCCAGCAGCGTTTCCTCTCTAGCGGGAGGGGTAGATACGCAGTATTTT. The encoded protein is CASSVSSLAGGVDTQYF.

The CDR3 DNA reads as TGTGCCAGCAGCTTAGGTGCGGGAATGGGTTACAATGAGCAGTTCTTC. Its translation is CASSLGAGMGYNEQFF. The rearrangement links TRBV7-3 to TRBJ2-1; D might be TRBD2 (6 bases). Germline CDR1 reads SGHTA; CDR2 reads FQGTGA. The germline V and J ends were trimmed by 2 bases and 4 bases, with 15 bases remaining between them. This CDR3 is built from 16 residues. The full variable domain, rest sourced from reference TRBV7-3 and TRBJ2-1, is GAGVSQTPSNKVTEKGKYVELRCDPISGHTALYWYRQSLGQGPEFLIYFQGTGAADDSGLPNDRFFAVRPEGSVSTLKIQRTERGDSAVYLCASSLGAGMGYNEQFFGPGTRLTVL.

The V call is TRBV9, the J call TRBJ2-1; either TRBD1 or TRBD2 may fit D (6 bases each). Germline loops: CDR1 SGDLS, CDR2 YYNGEE. V was pared by 0 bases and J by 0 bases, with 13 bases between. The length of the CDR3 is 17 residues. The CDR3 coding sequence is TGTGCCAGCAGCGTAGGGATGGGGGGCGCCTCCTACAATGAGCAGTTCTTC. Encoded protein: CASSVGMGGASYNEQFF.

V usage is TRBV7-6 and J usage is TRBJ2-2; D gene uncertain. Trimming removed 4 bases at V and 0 bases at J, with 18 bases between. Germline CDR1 and CDR2: SGHVS and FNYEAQ. The CDR3 is 18 amino acids. CDR3 nucleotides: TGTGCCAGCAGCTCAACTACGACGGTTTTCGCGAACACCGGGGAGCTGTTTTTT. Protein sequence: CASSSTTTVFANTGELFF. The variable domain in full, completed from reference TRBV7-6 and TRBJ2-2, reads GAGVSQSPRYKVTKRGQDVALRCDPISGHVSLYWYRQALGQGPEFLTYFNYEAQQDKSGLPNDRFSAERPEGSISTLTIQRTEQRDSAMYRCASSSTTTVFANTGELFFGEGSRLTVL.

The J gene is TRBJ2-2, the V gene TRBV7-9; D not certain. Germline V gene data show CDR1 as SEHNR and CDR2 as FQNEAQ (reference sequence). The CDR3 is made up of 17 amino acids. The V gene lost 1 base and the J gene lost 1 base, with 13 bases spanning the gap. CDR3 in DNA: TGTGCCAGCAGCTTAGTACTCGGCGGATGGAACACCGGGGAGCTGTTTTTT. It encodes CASSLVLGGWNTGELFF. The full variable domain, completed using reference TRBV7-9 and TRBJ2-2, is DTGVSQNPRHKITKRGQNVTFRCDPISEHNRLYWYRQTLGQGPEFLTYFQNEAQLEKSRLLSDRFSAERPKGSFSTLEIQRTEQGDSAMYLCASSLVLGGWNTGELFFGEGSRLTVL.

The chain joins TRBV7-6 to TRBJ2-1; D not certain. The V end was cut by 5 bases, the J end by 0 bases, with 17 bases between. CDR1 is SGHVS, CDR2 FNYEAQ, per germline. The CDR3 totals 17 residues. This CDR3 is CASSPRIGISSYNEQFF. As DNA, the CDR3 is TGTGCCAGCAGCCCTAGGATAGGAATAAGCTCCTACAATGAGCAGTTCTTC.

This clone was recorded once. The chain recombines TRBV27 with TRBJ2-1, with D perhaps TRBD1 or TRBD2 (7 bases each). The germline gives CDR1 MNHEY, CDR2 SMNVEV (reference sequence). V dropped 3 bases and J dropped 10 bases, with 19 bases sitting between them. There are 15 residues in the CDR3. The CDR3 protein is CASSLRQGGGGEQFF. The CDR3 coding sequence is TGTGCCAGCAGTTTGCGGCAGGGAGGGGGCGGGGAGCAGTTCTTC.

The chain recombines TRBV7-2 with TRBJ2-3; possible D gene TRBD2, 5 bases. V shed 5 bases and J shed 1 base, with 13 bases lying between them. Germline CDR1 and CDR2: SGHTA and FQGNSA. CDR3 length: 15 amino acids. CDR3 amino acids: CASSPLSGRTDTQYF. The DNA for the CDR3 is TGTGCCAGCAGCCCATTGAGCGGACGCACAGATACGCAGTATTTT.

Regarding this clone: The same CDR3 also results from other DNA sequences found in this sample. The rearrangement uses TRBV18 and TRBJ2-7, with a tentative D call TRBD1 (5 bases). The V end lost 2 bases, the J end lost 1 base, and 6 bases lay between the germline ends. Germline values: CDR1 KGHSH, CDR2 LQKENI. CDR3 length: 13 residues. The CDR3 reads CASSPGASYEQYF. CDR3 DNA sequence: TGTGCCAGCTCACCAGGGGCGTCCTACGAGCAGTACTTC.

This clone was detected only once. This chain links TRBV28 with TRBJ1-4; perhaps TRBD1 as D (5 bases). In germline, CDR1 is MDHEN, CDR2 SYDVKM. The CDR3 runs 16 residues. V gave up 6 bases and J gave up 5 bases, with 19 bases separating them. CDR3 loop: CASSSITGARNEKLFF. Written as DNA, the CDR3 is TGTGCCAGCAGCTCAATTACAGGCGCCCGCAATGAAAAACTGTTTTTT.

The chain couples TRBV28 to TRBJ2-7; 11 bases agree with TRBD2. The CDR3 covers 15 residues. Germline CDR1 MDHEN, CDR2 SYDVKM. With 6 bases clipped from V and 2 bases from J, the junction kept 6 bases outside the gene matches. CDR3 DNA: TGTGCCAGCAGGTCACTAGCGGGAGCCCCCTACGAGCAGTACTTC. Amino acid sequence: CASRSLAGAPYEQYF.

Points on this clone: The germline gene is not matched at one end of the junction; a read error may be the cause. In the same sample, other DNA sequences code for this CDR3. This chain uses TRBV15 with TRBJ1-4, with D unresolved. This CDR3 contains 14 residues. Per the germline V gene, CDR1 is LNHNV and CDR2 is YYDKDF (reference sequence). The CDR3 DNA reads TGTGCCACCAGCAGAGATTCCTTTAATGAGAAACTGTTTTTT. It codes for CATSRDSFNEKLFF. The entire variable domain, with the rest obtained from reference TRBV15 and TRBJ1-4, is as follows: DAMVIQNPRYQVTQFGKPVTLSCSQTLNHNVMYWYQQKSSQAPKLLFHYYDKDFNNEADTPDNFQSRRPNTSFCFLDIRSPGLGDTAMYLCATSRDSFNEKLFFGSGTQLSVL.

The chain is built from TRBV2 and TRBJ1-6; 7 bases agree with TRBD1. Trimming removed 1 base from V and 7 bases from J; junction bases left unmatched: 7. The germline CDR1 and CDR2 sequences are SNHLY and FYNNEI. There are 16 residues in the CDR3. This CDR3 reads CASSEDRGVANSPLHF. The CDR3 nucleotides are TGTGCCAGCAGTGAAGACAGGGGAGTAGCGAATTCACCCCTCCACTTT. Combining the CDR3 with reference TRBV2 and TRBJ1-6 gives the whole variable domain EPEVTQTPSHQVTQMGQEVILRCVPISNHLYFYWYRQILGQKVEFLVSFYNNEISEKSEIFDDQFSVERPDGSNFTLKIRSTKLEDSAMYFCASSEDRGVANSPLHFGNGTRLTVT.